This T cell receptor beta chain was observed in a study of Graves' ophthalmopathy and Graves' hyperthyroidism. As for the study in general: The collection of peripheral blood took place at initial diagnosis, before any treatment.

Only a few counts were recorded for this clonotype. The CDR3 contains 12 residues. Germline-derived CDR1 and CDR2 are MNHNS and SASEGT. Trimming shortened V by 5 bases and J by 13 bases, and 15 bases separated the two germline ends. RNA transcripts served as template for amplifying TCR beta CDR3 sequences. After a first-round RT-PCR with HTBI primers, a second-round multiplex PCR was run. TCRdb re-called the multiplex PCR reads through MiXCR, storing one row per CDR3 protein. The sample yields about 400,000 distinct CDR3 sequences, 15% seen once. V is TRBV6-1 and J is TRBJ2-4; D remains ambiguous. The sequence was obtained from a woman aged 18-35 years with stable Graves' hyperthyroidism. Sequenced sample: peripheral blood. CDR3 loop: CASSKDVPQQYF. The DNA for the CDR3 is TGTGCCAGCAGTAAGGACGTGCCACAGCAGTACTTC.